This T cell receptor (beta chain) was profiled in a study of blood T cell repertoires in COVID-19. Study summary: Acute-phase and convalescent COVID-19 samples originated in the United States, Italy and Spain. From T cells, B-cell-depleted T cells, or PBMCs came the material, which was cDNA or gDNA.

Original processing methods: Nucleated cell counts were estimated from reference gene primer amplification. Assay used: immunoSEQ multiplex PCR; TCRdb lists only in-frame clones, some missing. V, J and clone size are taken as reported in that table, and D and trimming were inferred from the DNA itself. The sample consists of roughly 260,000 clones, about 88% of them appearing once. In the case of this clone: Other nucleotide sequences in the sample specify the same CDR3.

The receptor was isolated from a man aged 55 to 69 who had recovered from COVID-19. Sequenced input: peripheral blood.

CDR3 sequence: CASSSTDTQYF. CDR3 bases: TGTGCCAGTTCTAGCACAGATACGCAGTATTTT. The V and J genes are TRBV6-5 and TRBJ2-3, with D unresolved. Germline CDR1 reads MNHEY; CDR2 reads SVGAGI. The V end lost 9 bases, the J end lost 0 bases, and 4 bases lay between the germline ends. The length of the CDR3 is 11 residues.